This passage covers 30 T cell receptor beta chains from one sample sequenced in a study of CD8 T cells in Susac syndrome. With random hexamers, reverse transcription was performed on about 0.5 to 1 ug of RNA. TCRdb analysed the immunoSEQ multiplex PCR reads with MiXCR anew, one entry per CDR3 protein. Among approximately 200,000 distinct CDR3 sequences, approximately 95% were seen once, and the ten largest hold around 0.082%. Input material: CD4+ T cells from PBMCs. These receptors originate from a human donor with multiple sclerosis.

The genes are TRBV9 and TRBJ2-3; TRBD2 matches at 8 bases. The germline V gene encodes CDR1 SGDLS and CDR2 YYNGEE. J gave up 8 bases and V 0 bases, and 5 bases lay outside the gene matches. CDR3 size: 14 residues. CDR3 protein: CASSVAGGLGTQYF. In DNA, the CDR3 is TGTGCCAGCAGCGTAGCGGGGGGGCTGGGTACGCAGTATTTT.

The CDR3 spells CASSPDPNTGELFF. Here the CDR3 DNA reads TGCGCCAGCAGCCCGGACCCGAACACCGGGGAGCTGTTTTTT. The genes are TRBV5-1 and TRBJ2-2; no reliable D call. The germline V gene has CDR1 SGHRS and CDR2 YFSETQ. V lost 4 bases, J lost 0 bases, and 7 bases lay in between. The CDR3 has 14 amino acids.

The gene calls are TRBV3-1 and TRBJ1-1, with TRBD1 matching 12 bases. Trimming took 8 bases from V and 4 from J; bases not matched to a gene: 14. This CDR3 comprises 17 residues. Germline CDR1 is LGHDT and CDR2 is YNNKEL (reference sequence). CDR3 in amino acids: CASRQTGTGGSVTEAFF. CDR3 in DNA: TGTGCCAGCCGACAGACCGGGACAGGGGGCTCGGTCACTGAAGCTTTCTTT.

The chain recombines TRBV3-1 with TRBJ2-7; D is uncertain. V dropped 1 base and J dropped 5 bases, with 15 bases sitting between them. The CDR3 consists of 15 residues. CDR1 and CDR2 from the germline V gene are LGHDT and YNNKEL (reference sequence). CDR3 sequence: CASSQVFALGNEQYF. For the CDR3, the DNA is TGTGCCAGCAGCCAAGTTTTCGCCCTAGGAAACGAGCAGTACTTC.

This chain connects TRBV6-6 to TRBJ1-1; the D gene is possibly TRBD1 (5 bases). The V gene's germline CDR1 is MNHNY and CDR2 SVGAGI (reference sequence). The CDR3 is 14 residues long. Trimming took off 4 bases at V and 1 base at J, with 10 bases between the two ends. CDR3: CASSSDTGNTEAFF. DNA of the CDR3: TGTGCCAGCAGTTCCGACACAGGGAACACTGAAGCTTTCTTT.

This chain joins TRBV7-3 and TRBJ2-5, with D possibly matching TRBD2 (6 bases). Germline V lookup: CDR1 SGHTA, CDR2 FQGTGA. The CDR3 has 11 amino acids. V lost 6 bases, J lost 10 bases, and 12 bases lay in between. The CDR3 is CASSSGGDQYF. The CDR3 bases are TGTGCCAGCAGTTCCGGAGGGGACCAGTACTTC.

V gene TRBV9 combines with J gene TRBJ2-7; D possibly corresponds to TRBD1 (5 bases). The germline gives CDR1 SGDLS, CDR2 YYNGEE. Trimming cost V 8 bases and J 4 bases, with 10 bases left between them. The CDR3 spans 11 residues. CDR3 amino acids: CASFRAYEQYV. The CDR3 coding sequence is TGTGCCAGTTTCAGGGCGTACGAGCAGTACGTC.

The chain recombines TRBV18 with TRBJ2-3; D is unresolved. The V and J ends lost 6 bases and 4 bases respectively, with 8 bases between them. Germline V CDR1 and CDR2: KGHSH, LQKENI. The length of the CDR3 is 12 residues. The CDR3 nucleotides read TGTGCCAGCTCCATGGGCTCAGATACGCAGTATTTT. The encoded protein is CASSMGSDTQYF. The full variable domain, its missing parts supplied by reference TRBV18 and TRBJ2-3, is NAGVMQNPRHLVRRRGQEARLRCSPMKGHSHVYWYRQLPEEGLKFMVYLQKENIIDESGMPKERFSAEFPKEGPSILRIQQVVRGDSAAYFCASSMGSDTQYFGPGTRLTVL.

CDR3: CASSLALETQYF. For the CDR3, the DNA is TGTGCCAGCAGCTTGGCCCTCGAGACCCAGTACTTC. V gene TRBV5-6 combines with J gene TRBJ2-5; D gene ambiguous. CDR1 is SGHDT and CDR2 is YYEEEE in the germline V gene. V lost 0 bases and J 5 bases, leaving 5 bases between the germline ends. The CDR3 spans 12 residues.

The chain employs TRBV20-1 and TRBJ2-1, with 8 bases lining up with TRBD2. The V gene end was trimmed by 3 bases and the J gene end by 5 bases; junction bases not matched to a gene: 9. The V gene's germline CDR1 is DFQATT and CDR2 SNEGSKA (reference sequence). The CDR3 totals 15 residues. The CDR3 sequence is CSARGEAGADNEQFF. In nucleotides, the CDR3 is TGCAGTGCTAGGGGTGAAGCGGGGGCGGACAATGAGCAGTTCTTC.

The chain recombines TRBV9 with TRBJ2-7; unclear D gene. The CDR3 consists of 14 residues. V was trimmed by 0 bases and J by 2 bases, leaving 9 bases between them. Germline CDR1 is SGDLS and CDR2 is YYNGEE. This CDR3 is CASSVGTHTYEQYF. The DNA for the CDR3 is TGTGCCAGCAGCGTAGGCACTCACACCTACGAGCAGTACTTC. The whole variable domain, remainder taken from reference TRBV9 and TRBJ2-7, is DSGVTQTPKHLITATGQRVTLRCSPRSGDLSVYWYQQSLDQGLQFLIQYYNGEERAKGNILERFSAQQFPDLHSELNLSSLELGDSALYFCASSVGTHTYEQYFGPGTRLTVT.

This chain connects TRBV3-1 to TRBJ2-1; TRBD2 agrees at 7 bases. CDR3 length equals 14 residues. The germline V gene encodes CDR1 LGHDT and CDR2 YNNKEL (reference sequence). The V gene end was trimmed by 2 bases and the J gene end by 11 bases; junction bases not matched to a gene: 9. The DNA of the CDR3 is TGTGCCAGCAGCCAATACGGGGGGACTAATCAGCAGTTCTTC. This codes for CASSQYGGTNQQFF.

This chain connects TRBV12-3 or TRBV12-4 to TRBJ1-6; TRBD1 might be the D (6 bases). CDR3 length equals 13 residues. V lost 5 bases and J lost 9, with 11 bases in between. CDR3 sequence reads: CASSTGTPSPLHF. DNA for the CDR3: TGTGCCAGCAGTACAGGGACACCTTCACCCCTCCACTTT.

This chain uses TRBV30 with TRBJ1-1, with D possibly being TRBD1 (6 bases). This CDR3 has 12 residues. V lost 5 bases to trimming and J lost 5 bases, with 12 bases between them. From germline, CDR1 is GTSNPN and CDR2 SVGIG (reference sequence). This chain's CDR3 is CAWRRGRTEAFF. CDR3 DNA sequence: TGTGCCTGGCGCAGGGGTAGGACTGAAGCTTTCTTT. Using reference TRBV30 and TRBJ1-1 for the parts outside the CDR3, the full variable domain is SQTIHQWPATLVQPVGSPLSLECTVEGTSNPNLYWYRQAAGRGLQLLFYSVGIGQISSEVPQNLSASRPQDRQFILSSKKLLLSDSGFYLCAWRRGRTEAFFGQGTRLTVV.

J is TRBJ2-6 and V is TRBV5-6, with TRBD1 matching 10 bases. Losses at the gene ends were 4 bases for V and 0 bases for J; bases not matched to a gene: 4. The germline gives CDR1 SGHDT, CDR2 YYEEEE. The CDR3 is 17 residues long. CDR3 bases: TGTGCCAGCAGCGGACAGGGGGACTACTCTGGGGCCAACGTCCTGACTTTC. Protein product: CASSGQGDYSGANVLTF.

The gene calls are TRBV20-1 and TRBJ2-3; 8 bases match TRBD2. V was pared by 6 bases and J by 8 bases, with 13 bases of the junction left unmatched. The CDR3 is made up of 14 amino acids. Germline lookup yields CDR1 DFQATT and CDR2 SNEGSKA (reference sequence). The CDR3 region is CSAGTSGGYGTQYF. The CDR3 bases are TGCAGTGCCGGGACTAGTGGAGGGTACGGTACGCAGTATTTT.

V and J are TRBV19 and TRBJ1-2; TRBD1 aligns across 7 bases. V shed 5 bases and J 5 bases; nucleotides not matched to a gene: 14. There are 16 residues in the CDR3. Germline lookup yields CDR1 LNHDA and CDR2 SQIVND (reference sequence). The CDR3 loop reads CASSPTPLVTGYGYTF. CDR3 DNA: TGTGCCAGTAGTCCGACACCGCTTGTGACAGGGTATGGCTACACCTTC. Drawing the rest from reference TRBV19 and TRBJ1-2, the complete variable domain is DGGITQSPKYLFRKEGQNVTLSCEQNLNHDAMYWYRQDPGQGLRLIYYSQIVNDFQKGDIAEGYSVSREKKESFPLTVTSAQKNPTAFYLCASSPTPLVTGYGYTFGSGTRLTVV.

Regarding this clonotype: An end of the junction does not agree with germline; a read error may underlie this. CDR3: CASSLGGGGLKTQYF. In DNA form, the CDR3 reads TGTGCTAGCAGCTTAGGTGGAGGGGGCCTGAAGACCCAGTACTTC. The V and J genes are TRBV7-7 and TRBJ2-5, with D possibly matching TRBD1 (7 bases). Germline CDR1 SSHAT, CDR2 FNYEAQ (reference sequence). The CDR3 spans 15 residues.

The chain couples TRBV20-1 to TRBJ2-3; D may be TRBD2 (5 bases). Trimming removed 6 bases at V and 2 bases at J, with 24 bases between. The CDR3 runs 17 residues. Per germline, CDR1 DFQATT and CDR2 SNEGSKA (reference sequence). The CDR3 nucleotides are TGCAGTGCCCCCACGGGTCCCGGCCGGGGTTTCACAGATACGCAGTATTTT. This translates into CSAPTGPGRGFTDTQYF.

The CDR3 nucleotides read TGCGCCAGCAGCCCGACGGGGGCTGAAGAGACCCAGTACTTC. It codes for CASSPTGAEETQYF. The chain employs TRBV5-1 and TRBJ2-5, with D perhaps given as TRBD1 or TRBD2 (6 bases each). V shed 4 bases and J shed 3 bases, with 13 bases lying between them. CDR3 length: 14 residues. Germline CDR1 SGHRS, CDR2 YFSETQ.

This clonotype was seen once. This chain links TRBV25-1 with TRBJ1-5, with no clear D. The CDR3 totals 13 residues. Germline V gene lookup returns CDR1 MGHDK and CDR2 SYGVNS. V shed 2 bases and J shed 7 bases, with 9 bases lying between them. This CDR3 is CASSERWNQPQHF. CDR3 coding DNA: TGTGCCAGCAGTGAACGGTGGAACCAGCCCCAGCATTTT.

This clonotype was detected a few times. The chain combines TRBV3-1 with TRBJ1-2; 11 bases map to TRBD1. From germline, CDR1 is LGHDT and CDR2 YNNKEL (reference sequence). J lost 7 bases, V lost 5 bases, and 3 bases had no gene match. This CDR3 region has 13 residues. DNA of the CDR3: TGTGCCAGCAGCGGACAGGGGGCCGGTGGCTACACCTTC. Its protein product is CASSGQGAGGYTF.

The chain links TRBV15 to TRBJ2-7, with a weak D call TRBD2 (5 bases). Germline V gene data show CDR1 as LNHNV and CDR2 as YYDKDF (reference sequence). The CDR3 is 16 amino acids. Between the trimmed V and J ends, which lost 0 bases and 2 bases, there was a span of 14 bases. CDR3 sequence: CATSRDYEGVTYEQYF. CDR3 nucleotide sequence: TGTGCCACCAGCAGAGATTATGAGGGAGTGACCTACGAGCAGTACTTC.

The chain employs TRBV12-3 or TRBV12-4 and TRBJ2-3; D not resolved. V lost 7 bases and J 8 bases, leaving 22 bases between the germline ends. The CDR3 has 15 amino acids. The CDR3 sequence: CASIHTAPLLGTQYF. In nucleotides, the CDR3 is TGTGCCAGCATCCACACCGCCCCCCTACTTGGTACGCAGTATTTT.

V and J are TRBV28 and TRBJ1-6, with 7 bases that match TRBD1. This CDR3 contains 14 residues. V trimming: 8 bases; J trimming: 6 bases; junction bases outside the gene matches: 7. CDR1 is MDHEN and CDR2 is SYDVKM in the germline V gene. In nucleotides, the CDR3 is TGTGCCAGCTATGAGGGGACAGTTAATTCACCCCTCCACTTT. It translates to CASYEGTVNSPLHF.

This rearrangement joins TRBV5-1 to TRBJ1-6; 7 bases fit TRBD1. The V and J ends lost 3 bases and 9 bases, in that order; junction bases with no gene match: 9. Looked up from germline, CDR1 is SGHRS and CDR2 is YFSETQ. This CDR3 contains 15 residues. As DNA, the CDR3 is TGCGCCAGCAGCTCGGGACAGATGTTACGTTCACCCCTCCACTTT. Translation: CASSSGQMLRSPLHF.

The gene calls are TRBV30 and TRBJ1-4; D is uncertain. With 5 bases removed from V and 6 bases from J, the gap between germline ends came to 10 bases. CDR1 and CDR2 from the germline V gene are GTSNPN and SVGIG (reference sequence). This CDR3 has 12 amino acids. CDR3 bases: TGTGCCTGGGGCCGGGGTGATGAAAAACTGTTTTTT. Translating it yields CAWGRGDEKLFF. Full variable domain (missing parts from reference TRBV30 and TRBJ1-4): SQTIHQWPATLVQPVGSPLSLECTVEGTSNPNLYWYRQAAGRGLQLLFYSVGIGQISSEVPQNLSASRPQDRQFILSSKKLLLSDSGFYLCAWGRGDEKLFFGSGTQLSVL.

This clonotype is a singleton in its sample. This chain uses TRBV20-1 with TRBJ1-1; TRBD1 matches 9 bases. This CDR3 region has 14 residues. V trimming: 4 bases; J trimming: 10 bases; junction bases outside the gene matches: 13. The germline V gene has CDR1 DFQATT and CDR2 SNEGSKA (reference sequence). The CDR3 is CSAKPNRDRVGAFF. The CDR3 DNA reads TGCAGTGCTAAACCAAACCGGGACAGGGTCGGAGCTTTCTTT.

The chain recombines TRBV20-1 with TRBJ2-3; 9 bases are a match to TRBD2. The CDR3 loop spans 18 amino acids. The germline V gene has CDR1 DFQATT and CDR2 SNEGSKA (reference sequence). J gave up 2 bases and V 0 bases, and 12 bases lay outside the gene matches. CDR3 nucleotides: TGCAGTGCTAGAGATCGCGAGACTAGCGGTTACTACACAGATACGCAGTATTTT. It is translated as CSARDRETSGYYTDTQYF.

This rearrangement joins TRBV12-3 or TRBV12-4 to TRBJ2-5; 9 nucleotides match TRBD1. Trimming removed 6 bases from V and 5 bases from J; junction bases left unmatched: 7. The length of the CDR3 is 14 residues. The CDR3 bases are TGTGCCAGCAGCCCGACAGGGGGTGGCGAGACCCAGTACTTC. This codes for CASSPTGGGETQYF.